The 9 T cell receptor beta chains reported below all come from one sample, sequenced in a study of T cells in Graves' hyperthyroidism and ophthalmopathy. The CDR3 regions of TCR beta were amplified from RNA transcripts. Using the HTBI primer set, a first-round RT-PCR was run on the TCR CDR3. MiXCR was run by TCRdb on the multiplex PCR reads, yielding one entry per CDR3 protein. The data contain roughly 500,000 distinct CDR3 sequences, approximately 23% of them singletons. The material sequenced was blood. The receptors stem from a woman in her 70s with Graves' ophthalmopathy.

This clonotype was counted only a few times. The chain employs TRBV4-1 and TRBJ2-1, with 7 bases that match TRBD2. The CDR3 length is 17 residues. Looked up from germline, CDR1 is MGHRA and CDR2 is YSYEKL. The J segment lost 1 base and the V segment lost 1 base, leaving 7 bases of the junction unmatched. In DNA form, the CDR3 reads TGCGCCAGCAGCCAAGGTCGCGGGAGCCGTTCCTACAATGAGCAGTTCTTC. This gives the protein CASSQGRGSRSYNEQFF.

This clonotype was seen more than once but under ten times. In DNA, the CDR3 is TGTGCCAGCAGCTACCCGGGCACCATGAACACTGAAGCTTTCTTT. Translation: CASSYPGTMNTEAFF. This chain joins TRBV7-9 and TRBJ1-1; D not resolved. Germline V gene sequence: CDR1 SEHNR, CDR2 FQNEAQ (reference sequence). The CDR3 is 15 amino acids. Trimming shortened V by 4 bases and J by 0 bases, and 12 bases separated the two germline ends.

This clonotype was seen ten or more times. This chain links TRBV4-1 with TRBJ1-2; D gene unclear. Deletions cut 4 bases from V and 8 bases from J, with 11 bases between. The CDR3 contains 12 residues. Germline CDR1 MGHRA, CDR2 YSYEKL. The CDR3 reads CASSPYGWGYTF. In nucleotides, the CDR3 is TGCGCCAGCAGCCCATACGGGTGGGGCTACACCTTC.

This clonotype was detected a few times. The chain carries TRBV19 and TRBJ2-2; TRBD1 agrees at 8 bases. V lost 3 bases and J lost 6; bases outside the gene matches: 15. Looked up from germline, CDR1 is LNHDA and CDR2 is SQIVND (reference sequence). The CDR3 contains 18 residues. The CDR3 DNA reads as TGTGCCAGTAGTATGGACAGGGTCGGCGCGGGGCAACCCGGGGAGCTGTTTTTT. Translating it yields CASSMDRVGAGQPGELFF.

At least ten counts were recorded for this clonotype. The gene calls are TRBV3-1 and TRBJ2-7; D call uncertain. In germline, CDR1 is LGHDT, CDR2 YNNKEL (reference sequence). This CDR3 comprises 11 residues. The ends were cut back, 7 bases at V and 6 bases at J, with 10 bases in the middle. CDR3 coding DNA: TGTGCCAGCACCCTAAACGGCGAGCAGTACTTC. Its translation: CASTLNGEQYF.

The chain employs TRBV30 and TRBJ2-7; 7 nucleotides agree with TRBD2. This CDR3 is 15 amino acids long. Trimming at V came to 2 bases and at J to 7 bases, leaving 14 bases not matched to a gene. Germline V gene data show CDR1 as GTSNPN and CDR2 as SVGIG (reference sequence). The CDR3 coding sequence is TGTGCCTGGAGTTCTCATAGCGGGCTGGGGTGGGAGCAGTACTTC. It encodes CAWSSHSGLGWEQYF. Together with reference TRBV30 and TRBJ2-7, the CDR3 gives the full variable domain: SQTIHQWPATLVQPVGSPLSLECTVEGTSNPNLYWYRQAAGRGLQLLFYSVGIGQISSEVPQNLSASRPQDRQFILSSKKLLLSDSGFYLCAWSSHSGLGWEQYFGPGTRLTVT.

About this clonotype: A read error may be the cause here, since a much bigger clone is one base away. The chain links TRBV28 to TRBJ2-7; D call uncertain. This CDR3 comprises 17 residues. Looked up from germline, CDR1 is MDHEN and CDR2 is SYDVKM. For the CDR3, the DNA is TGTGCCAGCAACAACCCGCTCCCAGTGAGTAACTCCCACGAGCAGTACTTC. It specifies CASNNPLPVSNSHEQYF.

This chain joins TRBV28 and TRBJ1-2; TRBD1 might be the D (6 bases). V was clipped by 7 bases and J by 9 bases, with 18 bases between them. This CDR3 has 13 amino acids. CDR1 and CDR2 from the germline V gene are MDHEN and SYDVKM. The CDR3 DNA is TGTGCCAGCACTCTCGGGGGGGCTCGGAGCTACACCTTC. This encodes CASTLGGARSYTF.

The table lists this clonotype with a few counts. The chain links TRBV7-6 to TRBJ2-7; 8 bases agree with TRBD2. V was pared by 5 bases and J by 3 bases, with 6 bases of the junction left unmatched. The V gene's germline CDR1 is SGHVS and CDR2 FNYEAQ. This CDR3 contains 14 residues. CDR3 loop: CASSAGGGIYEQYF. The CDR3, as DNA: TGTGCCAGCAGCGCCGGCGGGGGGATCTACGAGCAGTACTTC.